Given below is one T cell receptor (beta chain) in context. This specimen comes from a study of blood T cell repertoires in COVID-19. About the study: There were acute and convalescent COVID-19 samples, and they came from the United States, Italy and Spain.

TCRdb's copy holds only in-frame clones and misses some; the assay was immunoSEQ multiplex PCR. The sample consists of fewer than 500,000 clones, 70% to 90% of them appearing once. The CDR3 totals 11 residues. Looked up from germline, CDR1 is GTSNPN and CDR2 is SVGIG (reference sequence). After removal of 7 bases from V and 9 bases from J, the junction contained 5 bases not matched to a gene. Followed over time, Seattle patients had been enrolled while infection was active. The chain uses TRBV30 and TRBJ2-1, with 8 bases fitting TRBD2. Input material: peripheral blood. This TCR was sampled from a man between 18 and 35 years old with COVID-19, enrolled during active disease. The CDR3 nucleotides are TGTGCCTTAGTAGCGGGAACTGAGCAGTTCTTC. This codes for CALVAGTEQFF.